The T cell receptor (beta chain) described here comes from a study of neurological immune-mediated disorders. Between the trimmed V and J ends, which lost 7 bases and 0 bases, there was a span of 10 bases. The CDR3 sequence is 13 residues long. Germline loops: CDR1 MNHEY, CDR2 SVGAGI. TCRdb fed the 5' RACE reads into MiXCR, producing one record per CDR3 protein. The table has fewer than 85,000 distinct CDR3 sequences, 17% seen once; the top ten hold over 15%. Overall study results and limits: Among expanded clones, no CDR3 amino acid sequences were shared across subjects, a pattern suggesting private repertoires in all groups. The highest TCR clonal expansion occurred in HTLV-1-associated myelopathy; multiple sclerosis fell below healthy controls.

To note about this clonotype: As yet, its antigen is unknown.

The sequenced sample was PBMCs. The sequence was obtained from a woman between 35 and 50 years old in good health. The chain recombines TRBV6-5 with TRBJ2-7, with D perhaps given as TRBD1 or TRBD2 (5 bases each). CDR3 in DNA: TGTGCCAGCACCAAGGGGAGCTCCTACGAGCAGTACTTC. This encodes CASTKGSSYEQYF.